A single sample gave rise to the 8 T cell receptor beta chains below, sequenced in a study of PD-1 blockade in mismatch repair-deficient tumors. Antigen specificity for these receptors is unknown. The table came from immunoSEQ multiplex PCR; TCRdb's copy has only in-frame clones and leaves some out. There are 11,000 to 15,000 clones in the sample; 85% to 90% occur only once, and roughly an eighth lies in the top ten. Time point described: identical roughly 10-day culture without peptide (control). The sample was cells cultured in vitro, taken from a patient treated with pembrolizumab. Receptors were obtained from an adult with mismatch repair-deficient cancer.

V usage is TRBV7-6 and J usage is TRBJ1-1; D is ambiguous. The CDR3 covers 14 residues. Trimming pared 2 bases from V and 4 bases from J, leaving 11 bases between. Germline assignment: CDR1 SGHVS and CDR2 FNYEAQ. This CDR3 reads CASSLSDLSTEAFF. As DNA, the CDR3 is TGTGCCAGCAGCTTATCGGACTTATCCACTGAAGCTTTCTTT.

CDR3 nucleotides: TGCGCCAGCAGCTTGGGTGGGGGAACTAACTATGGCTACACCTTC. Its protein is CASSLGGGTNYGYTF. The rearrangement uses TRBV5-1 and TRBJ1-2; D is perhaps TRBD1 (5 bases). Germline V CDR1 and CDR2: SGHRS, YFSETQ. V was shortened by 0 bases and J by 0 bases, with 9 bases between the two germline ends. CDR3 length equals 15 residues.

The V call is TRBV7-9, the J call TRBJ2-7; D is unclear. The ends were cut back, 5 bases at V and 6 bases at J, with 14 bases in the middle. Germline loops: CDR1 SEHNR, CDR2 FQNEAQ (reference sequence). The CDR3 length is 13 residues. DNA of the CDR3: TGTGCCAGCAGCCCTGGGAACGAAGCCGAGCAGTACTTC. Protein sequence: CASSPGNEAEQYF.

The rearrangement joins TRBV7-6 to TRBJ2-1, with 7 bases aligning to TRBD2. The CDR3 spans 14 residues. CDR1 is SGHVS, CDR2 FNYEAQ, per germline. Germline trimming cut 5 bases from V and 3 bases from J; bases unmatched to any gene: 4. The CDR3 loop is CASSARDYYNEQFF. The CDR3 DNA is TGTGCCAGCAGCGCCCGGGACTACTACAATGAGCAGTTCTTC.

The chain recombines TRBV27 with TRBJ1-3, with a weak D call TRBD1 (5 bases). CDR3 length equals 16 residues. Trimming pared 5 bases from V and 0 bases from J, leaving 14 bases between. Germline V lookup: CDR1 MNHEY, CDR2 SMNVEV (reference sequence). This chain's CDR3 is CASSVSGPGSGNTIYF. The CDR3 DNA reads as TGTGCCAGCAGTGTCTCGGGACCGGGCTCTGGAAACACCATATATTTT.

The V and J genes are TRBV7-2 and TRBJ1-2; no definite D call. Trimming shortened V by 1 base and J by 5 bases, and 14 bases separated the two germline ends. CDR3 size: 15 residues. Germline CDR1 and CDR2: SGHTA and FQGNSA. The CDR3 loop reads CASSLDPTWGYGYTF. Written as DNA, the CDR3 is TGTGCCAGCAGCTTAGACCCAACGTGGGGATATGGCTACACCTTC. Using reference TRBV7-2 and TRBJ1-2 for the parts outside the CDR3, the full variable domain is GAGVSQSPSNKVTEKGKDVELRCDPISGHTALYWYRQSLGQGLEFLIYFQGNSAPDKSGLPSDRFSAERTGGSVSTLTIQRTQQEDSAVYLCASSLDPTWGYGYTFGSGTRLTVV.

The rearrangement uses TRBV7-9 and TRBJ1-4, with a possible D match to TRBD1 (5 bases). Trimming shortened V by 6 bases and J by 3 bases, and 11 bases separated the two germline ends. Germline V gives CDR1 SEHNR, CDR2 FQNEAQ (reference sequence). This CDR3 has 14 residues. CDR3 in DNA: TGTGCCAGCAGGTCAGGGTCATCTAATGAAAAACTGTTTTTT. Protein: CASRSGSSNEKLFF.

CDR3 in DNA: TGTGCCACCAGCAGAGCGGGAGGCCCTTTCTACGAGCAGTACTTC. This sequence encodes CATSRAGGPFYEQYF. This chain connects TRBV15 to TRBJ2-7, with 7 bases identical to TRBD2. CDR1 LNHNV and CDR2 YYDKDF come from the germline V gene (reference sequence). Trimming cost V 1 base and J 3 bases; bases outside gene matches: 6. The CDR3 length is 15 residues.